This TCR beta chain was obtained from a study of response to subunit inactivated influenza vaccine. Findings and limits, study-wide: Few new T cells, the authors suggested, are recruited by each seasonal influenza vaccination.

The table lists this clonotype with many counts. The antigen is undetermined. MiXCR was run by TCRdb on the RT-PCR reads, yielding one entry per CDR3 protein. The sample has over 400,000 distinct CDR3 sequences, about a tenth seen once; the top ten hold approximately 12%. Trimming stripped 4 bases from V and 7 bases from J, with 14 bases between. This CDR3 is 15 amino acids long. CDR1 SGHTA and CDR2 FQGNSA come from the germline V gene. This sequence joins TRBV7-2 and TRBJ1-6; weak D call: TRBD1 (5 bases). This clonotype was obtained from a man in his fifties who received an inactivated influenza vaccine. The material was PBMCs from blood, obtained roughly 46 days after vaccination. This CDR3 is CASSSRGLTNSPLHF. In DNA form, the CDR3 reads TGTGCCAGCAGCTCAAGGGGACTGACGAATTCACCCCTCCACTTT.